The TCR beta chain under discussion was sequenced for a study of blood T cell repertoires in COVID-19. Across the study: The cDNA or gDNA used as material had been derived from T cells, B-cell-depleted T cells, or PBMCs.

With 0 bases removed from V and 9 bases from J, the gap between germline ends came to 9 bases. The germline V gene encodes CDR1 SGDLS and CDR2 YYNGEE. The CDR3 contains 13 residues. Authors' data handling: It was from reference gene primer amplification that nucleated cell counts were estimated. Method: immunoSEQ multiplex PCR; TCRdb's copy keeps in-frame clones and lacks some. The V and J calls and clone size come from that table; D and trimming were worked out from the DNA. The sample lists approximately 200,000 clones, around 89% occurring once. This chain links TRBV9 with TRBJ2-2, with D unresolved. Specimen: peripheral blood. The origin of this receptor is a woman under 40 with acute or convalescent COVID-19. Here the CDR3 reads CASSVDTERELFF. In nucleotides, the CDR3 is TGTGCCAGCAGCGTAGACACAGAGAGGGAGCTGTTTTTT.